This entry describes one T cell receptor beta chain. The antigen remains undetermined. Viral peptide pools were used in the ViraFEST assay to expand antigen-specific CD4+ T cells, and sequencing came afterward. Culturing for 9 to 10 days preceded CD4+ T cell isolation. Participants were vaccinated with two doses of either the BNT162b2 or mRNA-1273 vaccine. Sequencing was performed with immunoSEQ multiplex PCR; in TCRdb, only in-frame clones are kept and a portion is missing. The sample has about 64,000 clones; about 78% are singletons. The data were obtained in a study of vaccination effects on CD4 cells after COVID-19. Trimming cost V 7 bases and J 8 bases; bases outside gene matches: 22. The CDR3 is 17 amino acids. From germline, CDR1 is SGHAT and CDR2 FQNNGV.

Sequencing used CD4+ T cells from PBMCs cultured with HCoV-OC43 spike peptides, obtained after COVID-19 vaccination. Subset: HCoV-OC43 spike overlapping peptide pool stimulation. The gene calls are TRBV11-2 and TRBJ1-2, with 7 bases aligning to TRBD1. This TCR was sampled from a human donor who received a COVID-19 vaccine. In DNA form, the CDR3 reads TGTGCCAGCATCCCGGACAGGAACGCGATTAGGGGAGACGGCTACACCTTC. The encoded protein is CASIPDRNAIRGDGYTF.